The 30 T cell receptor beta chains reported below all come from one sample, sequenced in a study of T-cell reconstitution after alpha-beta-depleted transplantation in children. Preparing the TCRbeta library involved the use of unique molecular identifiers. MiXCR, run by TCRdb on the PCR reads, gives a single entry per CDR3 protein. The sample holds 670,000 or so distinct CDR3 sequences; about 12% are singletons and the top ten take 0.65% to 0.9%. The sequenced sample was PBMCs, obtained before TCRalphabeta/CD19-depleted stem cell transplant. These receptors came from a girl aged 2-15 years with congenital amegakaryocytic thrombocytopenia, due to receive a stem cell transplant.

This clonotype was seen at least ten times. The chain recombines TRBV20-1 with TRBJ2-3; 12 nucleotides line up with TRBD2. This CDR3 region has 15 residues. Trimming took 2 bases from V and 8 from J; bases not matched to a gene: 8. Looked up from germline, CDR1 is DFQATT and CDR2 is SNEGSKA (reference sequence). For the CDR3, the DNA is TGCAGTGCTAGACACCTAGCGGGAGGGCCGGCTACGCAGTATTTT. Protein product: CSARHLAGGPATQYF.

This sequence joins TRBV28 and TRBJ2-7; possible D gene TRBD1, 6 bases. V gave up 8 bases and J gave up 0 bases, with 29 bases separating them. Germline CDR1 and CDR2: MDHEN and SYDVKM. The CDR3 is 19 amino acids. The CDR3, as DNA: TGTGCCAGCCTGCTAATTTATTTCGGACAGAACCTAAGCTCCTACGAGCAGTACTTC. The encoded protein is CASLLIYFGQNLSSYEQYF.

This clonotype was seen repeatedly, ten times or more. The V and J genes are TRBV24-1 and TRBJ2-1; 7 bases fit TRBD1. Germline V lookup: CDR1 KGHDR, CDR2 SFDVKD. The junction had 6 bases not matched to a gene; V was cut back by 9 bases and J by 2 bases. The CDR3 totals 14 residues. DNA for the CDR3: TGTGCCACCTCAGCCGGGACAGCCTACAATGAGCAGTTCTTC. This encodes CATSAGTAYNEQFF.

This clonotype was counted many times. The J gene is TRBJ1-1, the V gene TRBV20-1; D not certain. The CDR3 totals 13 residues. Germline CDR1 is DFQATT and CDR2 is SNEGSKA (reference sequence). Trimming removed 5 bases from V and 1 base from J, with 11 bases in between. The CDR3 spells CSASLGGNTEAFF. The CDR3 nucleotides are TGCAGTGCTTCCCTGGGCGGGAACACTGAAGCTTTCTTT.

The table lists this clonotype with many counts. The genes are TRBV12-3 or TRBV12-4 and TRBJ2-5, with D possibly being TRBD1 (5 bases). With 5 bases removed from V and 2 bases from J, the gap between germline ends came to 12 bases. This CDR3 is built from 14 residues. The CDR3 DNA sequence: TGTGCCAGCAGTGTGAGACGGACACAAGAGACCCAGTACTTC. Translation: CASSVRRTQETQYF.

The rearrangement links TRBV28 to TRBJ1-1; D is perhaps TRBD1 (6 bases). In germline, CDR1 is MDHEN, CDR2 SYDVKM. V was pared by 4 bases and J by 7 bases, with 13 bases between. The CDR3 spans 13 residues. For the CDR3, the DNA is TGTGCCAGCAGTTCCCAGGGGTCGGGTGAAGCTTTCTTT. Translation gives CASSSQGSGEAFF.

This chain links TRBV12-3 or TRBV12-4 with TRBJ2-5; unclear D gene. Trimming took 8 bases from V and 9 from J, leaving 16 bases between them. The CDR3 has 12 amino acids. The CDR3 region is CASGSGLTAQYF. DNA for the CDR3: TGTGCCAGCGGCTCAGGCCTCACGGCCCAGTACTTC.

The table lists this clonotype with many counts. CDR3 in amino acids: CSVEAHGDAFGYTF. CDR3 DNA sequence: TGCAGCGTTGAAGCCCACGGGGACGCCTTCGGCTACACCTTC. The rearrangement links TRBV29-1 to TRBJ1-2; maybe TRBD1 (5 bases). With 1 base removed from V and 8 bases from J, the gap between germline ends came to 17 bases. In germline, CDR1 is SQVTM, CDR2 ANQGSEA. The length of the CDR3 is 14 residues.

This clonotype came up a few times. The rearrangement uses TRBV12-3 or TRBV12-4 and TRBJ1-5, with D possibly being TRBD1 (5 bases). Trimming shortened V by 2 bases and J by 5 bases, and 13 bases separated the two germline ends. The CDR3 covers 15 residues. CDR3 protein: CASSLSREVYQPQHF. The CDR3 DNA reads TGTGCCAGCAGTTTAAGCAGGGAGGTTTATCAGCCCCAGCATTTT.

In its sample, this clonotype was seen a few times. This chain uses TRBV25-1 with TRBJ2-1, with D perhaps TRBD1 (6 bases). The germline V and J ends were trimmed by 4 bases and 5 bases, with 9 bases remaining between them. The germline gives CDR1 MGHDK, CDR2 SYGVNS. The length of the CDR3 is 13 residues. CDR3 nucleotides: TGTGCCAGCAGTGGGACAGCAAACAATGAGCAGTTCTTC. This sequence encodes CASSGTANNEQFF.

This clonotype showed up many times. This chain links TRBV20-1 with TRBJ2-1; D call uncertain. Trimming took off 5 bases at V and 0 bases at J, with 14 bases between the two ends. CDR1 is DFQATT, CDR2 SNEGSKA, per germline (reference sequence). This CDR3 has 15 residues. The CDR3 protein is CSAAMAVSSYNEQFF. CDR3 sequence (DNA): TGCAGTGCTGCAATGGCGGTCAGCTCCTACAATGAGCAGTTCTTC.

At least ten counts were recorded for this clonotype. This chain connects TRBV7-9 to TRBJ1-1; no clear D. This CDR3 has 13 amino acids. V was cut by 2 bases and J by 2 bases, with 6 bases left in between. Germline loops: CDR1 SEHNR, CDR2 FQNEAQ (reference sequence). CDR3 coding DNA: TGTGCCAGCAGCTTATTGGTAAACACTGAAGCTTTCTTT. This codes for CASSLLVNTEAFF.

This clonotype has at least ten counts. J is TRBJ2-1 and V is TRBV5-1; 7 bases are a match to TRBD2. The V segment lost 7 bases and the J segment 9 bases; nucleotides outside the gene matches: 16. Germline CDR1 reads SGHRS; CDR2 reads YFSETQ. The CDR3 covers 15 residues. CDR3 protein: CASCSQTAGSSEQFF. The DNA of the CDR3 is TGCGCCAGCTGTTCCCAAACAGCGGGATCCAGTGAGCAGTTCTTC.

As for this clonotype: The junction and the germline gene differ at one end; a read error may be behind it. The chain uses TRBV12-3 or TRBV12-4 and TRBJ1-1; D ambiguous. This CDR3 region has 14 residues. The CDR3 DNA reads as TGTGCCAGAAGTTTATCTAACAGTAACACTGAAGCTTTCTTT. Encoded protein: CARSLSNSNTEAFF.

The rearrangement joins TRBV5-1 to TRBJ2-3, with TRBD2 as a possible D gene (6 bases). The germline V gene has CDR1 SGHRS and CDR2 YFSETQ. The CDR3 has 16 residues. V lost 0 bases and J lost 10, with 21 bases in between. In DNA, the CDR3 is TGCGCCAGCAGCTTGGTGGTGGGAGGCCCACTTTATCCGCAGTATTTT. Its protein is CASSLVVGGPLYPQYF.

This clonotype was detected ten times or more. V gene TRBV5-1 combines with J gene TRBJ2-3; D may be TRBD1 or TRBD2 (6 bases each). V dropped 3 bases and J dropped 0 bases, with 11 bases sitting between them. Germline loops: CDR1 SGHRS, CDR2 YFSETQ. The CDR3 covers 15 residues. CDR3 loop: CASSSGAESTDTQYF. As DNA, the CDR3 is TGCGCCAGCAGCTCGGGGGCGGAAAGCACAGATACGCAGTATTTT.

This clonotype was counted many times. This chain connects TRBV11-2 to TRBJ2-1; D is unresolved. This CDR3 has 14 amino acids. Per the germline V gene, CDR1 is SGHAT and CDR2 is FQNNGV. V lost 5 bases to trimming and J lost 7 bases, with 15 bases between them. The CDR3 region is CASSPGWSLNEQFF. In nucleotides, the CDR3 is TGTGCCAGCAGCCCTGGCTGGTCCTTGAATGAGCAGTTCTTC.

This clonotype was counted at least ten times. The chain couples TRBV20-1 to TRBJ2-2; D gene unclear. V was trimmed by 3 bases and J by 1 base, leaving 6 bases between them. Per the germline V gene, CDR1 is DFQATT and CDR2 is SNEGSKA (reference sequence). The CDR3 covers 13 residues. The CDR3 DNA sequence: TGCAGTGCTAGGCCCAGGAACACCGGGGAGCTGTTTTTT. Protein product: CSARPRNTGELFF.

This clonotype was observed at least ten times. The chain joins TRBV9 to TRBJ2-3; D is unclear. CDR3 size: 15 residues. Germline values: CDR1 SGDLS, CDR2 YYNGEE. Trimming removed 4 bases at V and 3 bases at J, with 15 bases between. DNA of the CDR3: TGTGCCAGCAGCAGATATCTGGCACAGACAGATACGCAGTATTTT. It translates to CASSRYLAQTDTQYF.

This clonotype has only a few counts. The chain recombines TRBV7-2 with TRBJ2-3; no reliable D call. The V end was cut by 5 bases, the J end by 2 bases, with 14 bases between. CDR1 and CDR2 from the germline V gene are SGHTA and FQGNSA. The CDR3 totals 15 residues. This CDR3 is CASSPAGGDTDTQYF. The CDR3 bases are TGTGCCAGCAGCCCCGCCGGCGGTGACACAGATACGCAGTATTTT.

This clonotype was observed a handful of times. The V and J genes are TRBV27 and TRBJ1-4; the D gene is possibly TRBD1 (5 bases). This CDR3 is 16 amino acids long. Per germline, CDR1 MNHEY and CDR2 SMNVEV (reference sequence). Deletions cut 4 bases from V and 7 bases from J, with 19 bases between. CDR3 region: CASSWAATGLGEKLFF. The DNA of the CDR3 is TGTGCCAGCAGTTGGGCCGCAACAGGACTGGGTGAAAAACTGTTTTTT.

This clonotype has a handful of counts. In DNA form, the CDR3 reads TGTGCCAGCAGAGGAGCCTTCCCTGAAGCTTTCTTT. Its protein product is CASRGAFPEAFF. This chain connects TRBV3-1 to TRBJ1-1; no reliable D call. Per germline, CDR1 LGHDT and CDR2 YNNKEL (reference sequence). CDR3 length: 12 amino acids. V was cut by 6 bases and J by 6 bases, with 11 bases left in between.

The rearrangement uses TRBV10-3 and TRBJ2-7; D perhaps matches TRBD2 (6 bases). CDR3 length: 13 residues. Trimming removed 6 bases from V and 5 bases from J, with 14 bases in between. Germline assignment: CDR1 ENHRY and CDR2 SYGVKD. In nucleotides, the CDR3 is TGTGCCATCAGCGATACACTAGCCCACGAGCAGTACTTC. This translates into CAISDTLAHEQYF.

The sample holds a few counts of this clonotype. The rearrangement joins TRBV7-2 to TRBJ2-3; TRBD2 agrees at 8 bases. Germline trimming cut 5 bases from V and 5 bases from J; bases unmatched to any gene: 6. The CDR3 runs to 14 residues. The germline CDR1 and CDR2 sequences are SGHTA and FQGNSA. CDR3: CASSRTSPIDTQYF. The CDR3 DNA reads TGTGCCAGCAGCAGGACTAGCCCCATAGATACGCAGTATTTT.

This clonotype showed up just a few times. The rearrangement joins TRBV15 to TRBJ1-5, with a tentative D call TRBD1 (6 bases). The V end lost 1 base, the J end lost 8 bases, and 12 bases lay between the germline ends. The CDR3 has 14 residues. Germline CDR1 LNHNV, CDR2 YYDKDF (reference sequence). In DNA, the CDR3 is TGTGCCACCAGCAGAGTTAGGGGGTTTGAGCCCCAGCATTTT. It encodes CATSRVRGFEPQHF.

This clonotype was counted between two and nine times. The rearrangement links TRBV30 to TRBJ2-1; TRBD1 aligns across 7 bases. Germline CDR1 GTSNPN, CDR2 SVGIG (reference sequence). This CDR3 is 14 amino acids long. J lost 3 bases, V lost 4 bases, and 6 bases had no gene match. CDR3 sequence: CAWNRQGFYNEQFF. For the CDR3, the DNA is TGTGCCTGGAACCGACAGGGCTTCTACAATGAGCAGTTCTTC.

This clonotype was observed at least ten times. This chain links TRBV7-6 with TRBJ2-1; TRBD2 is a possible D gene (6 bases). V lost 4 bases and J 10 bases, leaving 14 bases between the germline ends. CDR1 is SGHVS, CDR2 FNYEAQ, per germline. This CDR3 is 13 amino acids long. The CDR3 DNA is TGTGCCAGCAGCTACGGGAGTAGAGGAGAGCAGTTCTTC. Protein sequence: CASSYGSRGEQFF.

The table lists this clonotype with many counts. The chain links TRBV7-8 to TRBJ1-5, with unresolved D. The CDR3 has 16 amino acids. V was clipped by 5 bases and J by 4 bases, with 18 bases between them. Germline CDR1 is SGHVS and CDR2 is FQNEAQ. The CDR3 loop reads CASSRMDGSFNQPQHF. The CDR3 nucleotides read TGTGCCAGCAGCCGCATGGACGGGTCCTTTAATCAGCCCCAGCATTTT.

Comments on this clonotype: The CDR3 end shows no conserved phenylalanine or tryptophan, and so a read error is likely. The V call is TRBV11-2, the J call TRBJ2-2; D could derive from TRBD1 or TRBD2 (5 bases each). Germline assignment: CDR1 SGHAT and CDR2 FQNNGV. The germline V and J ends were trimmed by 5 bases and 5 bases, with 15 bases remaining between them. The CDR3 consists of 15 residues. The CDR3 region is CASSGIAEGTGELFL. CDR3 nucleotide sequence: TGTGCCAGCAGCGGAATAGCCGAGGGGACCGGGGAGCTGTTTCTT.

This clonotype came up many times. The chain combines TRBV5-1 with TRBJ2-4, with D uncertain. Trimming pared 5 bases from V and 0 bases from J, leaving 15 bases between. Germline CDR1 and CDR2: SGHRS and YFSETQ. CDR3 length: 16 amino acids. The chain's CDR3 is CASRLGLTKAKNIQYF. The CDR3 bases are TGCGCCAGCAGGTTAGGGCTTACCAAAGCCAAAAACATTCAGTACTTC. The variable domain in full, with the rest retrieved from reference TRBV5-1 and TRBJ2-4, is KAGVTQTPRYLIKTRGQQVTLSCSPISGHRSVSWYQQTPGQGLQFLFEYFSETQRNKGNFPGRFSGRQFSNSRSEMNVSTLELGDSALYLCASRLGLTKAKNIQYFGAGTRLSVL.